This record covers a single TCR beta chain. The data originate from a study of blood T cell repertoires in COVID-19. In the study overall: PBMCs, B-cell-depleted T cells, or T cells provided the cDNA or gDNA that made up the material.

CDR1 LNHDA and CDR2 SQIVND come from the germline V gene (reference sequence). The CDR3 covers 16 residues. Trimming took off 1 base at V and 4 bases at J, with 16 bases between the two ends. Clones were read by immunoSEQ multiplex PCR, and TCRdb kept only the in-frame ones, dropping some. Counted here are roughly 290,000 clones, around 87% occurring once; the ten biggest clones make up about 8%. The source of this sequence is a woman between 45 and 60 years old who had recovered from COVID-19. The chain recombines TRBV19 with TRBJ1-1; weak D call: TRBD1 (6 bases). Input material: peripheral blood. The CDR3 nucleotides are TGTGCCAGTAGTATAGCCTTTGCAGGGGAGGGCACTGAAGCTTTCTTT. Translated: CASSIAFAGEGTEAFF.